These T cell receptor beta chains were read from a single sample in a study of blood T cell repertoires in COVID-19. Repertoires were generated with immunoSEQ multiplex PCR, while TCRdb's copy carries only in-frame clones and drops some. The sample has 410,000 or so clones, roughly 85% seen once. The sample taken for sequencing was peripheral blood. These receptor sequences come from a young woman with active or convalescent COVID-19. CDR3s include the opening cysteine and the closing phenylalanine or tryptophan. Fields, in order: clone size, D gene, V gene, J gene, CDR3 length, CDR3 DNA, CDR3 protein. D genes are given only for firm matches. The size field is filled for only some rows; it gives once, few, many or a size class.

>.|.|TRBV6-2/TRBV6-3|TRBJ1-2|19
TGTGCCAGCACTTACCGGCCCGGGAGCTCACCCGTGTCCTATTCTGGCTACACCTTC
CASTYRPGSSPVSYSGYTF
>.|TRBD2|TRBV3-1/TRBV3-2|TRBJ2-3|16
TGTGCCAGCAGCCCGTTACTAGCGGGGCTCACAGATACGCAGTATTTT
CASSPLLAGLTDTQYF
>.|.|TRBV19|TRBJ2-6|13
TGTGCCAGTAGGGAGACTGGGGCCAACGTCCTGACTTTC
CASRETGANVLTF
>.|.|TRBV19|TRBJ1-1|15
TGTGCCAGTAGACAACGGACTGCAATGGGGTCTGAAGCTTTCTTT
CASRQRTAMGSEAFF
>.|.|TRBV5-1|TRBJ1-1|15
TGCGCCAGCAGCAACCGACAGACGAACAATGCTGAAGCTTTCTTT
CASSNRQTNNAEAFF
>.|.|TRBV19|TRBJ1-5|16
TGTGCCAGTAGTATATCGGGGGGACAAAGCAATCAGCCCCAGCATTTT
CASSISGGQSNQPQHF
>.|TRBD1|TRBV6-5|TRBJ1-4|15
TGTGCCAGCAGTCCCGGGGGACAGGGGAATGAAAAACTGTTTTTT
CASSPGGQGNEKLFF
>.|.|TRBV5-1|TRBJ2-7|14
TGCGCCAGCAGCGCCTCCGGGGTAACCTACGAGCAGTACTTC
CASSASGVTYEQYF
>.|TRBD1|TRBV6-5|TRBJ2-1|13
TGTGCCAGGACCGACAGGGGAAACAATGAGCAGTTCTTC
CARTDRGNNEQFF
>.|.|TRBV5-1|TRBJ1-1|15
TGCGCCAGCAGCACCATGTGGGGGGATGTGACTGAAGCTTTCTTT
CASSTMWGDVTEAFF
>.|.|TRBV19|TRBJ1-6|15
TGTGCCAGTAGTAGGCACAGTGATACGGATTCACCCCTCCACTTT
CASSRHSDTDSPLHF
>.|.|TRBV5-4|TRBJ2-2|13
TGTGCCAGCAGCTTCAGGGACACCGGGGAGCTGTTTTTT
CASSFRDTGELFF
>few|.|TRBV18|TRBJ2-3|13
TGTGCCAGCTCACCAGGGGCAGCAGATACGCAGTATTTT
CASSPGAADTQYF
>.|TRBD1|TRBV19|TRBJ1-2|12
TGTGCAAGTACGGGACAGATCTATGGCTACACCTTC
CASTGQIYGYTF
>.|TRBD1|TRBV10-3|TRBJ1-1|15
TGTGCCATCAGGGAGGACAGGGGGCTCGGCACTGAAGCTTTCTTT
CAIREDRGLGTEAFF
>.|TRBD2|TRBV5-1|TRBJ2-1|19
TGCGCCAGCAGCAACCGACTAGCGGGGGGCTTGGGGCTCAGGTATGAGCAGTTCTTC
CASSNRLAGGLGLRYEQFF
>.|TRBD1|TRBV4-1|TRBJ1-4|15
TGCGCCAGCAGCCTTATGACAGGGGCGGGTGAAAAACTGTTTTTT
CASSLMTGAGEKLFF
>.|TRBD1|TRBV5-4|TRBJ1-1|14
TGTGCCAGCAGCTTGCCGCAGGGGGCTGATGAAGCTTTCTTT
CASSLPQGADEAFF
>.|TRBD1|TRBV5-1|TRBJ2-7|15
TGCGCCAGCAGGGCTCAAACGGGACAGAGCTACGAGCAGTACTTC
CASRAQTGQSYEQYF
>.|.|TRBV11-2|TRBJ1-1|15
TGTGCCAGCAGCTTAGGGACAGCGAGAACTGGTGAAGCTTTCTTT
CASSLGTARTGEAFF
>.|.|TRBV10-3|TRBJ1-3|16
TGTGCCATCAGTTACTCAGGACAGAGCTCTGGAAACACCATATATTTT
CAISYSGQSSGNTIYF
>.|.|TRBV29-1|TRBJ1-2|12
TGCAGCCTATGGACAGTTAACTATGGCTACACCTTC
CSLWTVNYGYTF
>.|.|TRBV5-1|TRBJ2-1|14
TGCGCCAGCAGCTTGGGGCAATATGACAATGAGCAGTTCTTC
CASSLGQYDNEQFF
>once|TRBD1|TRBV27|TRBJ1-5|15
TGTGCCAGCAGTCAACTACAGGGGGGCGATCAGCCCCAGCATTTT
CASSQLQGGDQPQHF
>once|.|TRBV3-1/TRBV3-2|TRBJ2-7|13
TGTGCCAGCAGCCAAGTCGGGGTCCACGAGCAGTACTTC
CASSQVGVHEQYF
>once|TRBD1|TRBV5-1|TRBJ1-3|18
TGCGCCAGCAGCTTGTCCGGGACAGGGGGCTCCTCTGGAAACACCATATATTTT
CASSLSGTGGSSGNTIYF
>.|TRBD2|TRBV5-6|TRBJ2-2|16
TGTGCCAGCAGCTTGTATTTTAGCGGGAGCACCGGGGAGCTGTTTTTT
CASSLYFSGSTGELFF
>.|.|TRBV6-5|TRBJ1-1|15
TGTGCCAGCAGTTACTCATCAGGGGCTGGGCCTGAAGCTTTCTTT
CASSYSSGAGPEAFF
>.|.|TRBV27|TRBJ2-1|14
TGTGCCAGCGGCCCGAATTCATTATACAATGAGCAGTTCTTC
CASGPNSLYNEQFF
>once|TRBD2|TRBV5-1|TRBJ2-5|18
TGCGCCAGCAGCTTGGAGTGGCCTAGCGGGGGGGCCCTGGAGACCCAGTACTTC
CASSLEWPSGGALETQYF
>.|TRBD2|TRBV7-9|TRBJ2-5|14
TGTGCCAGCAGCCCTAGCGGGGGAGTGGAGACCCAGTACTTC
CASSPSGGVETQYF
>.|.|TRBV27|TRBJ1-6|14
TGTGCCAGCAGTTTGGACAGAATTAATTCACCCCTCCACTTT
CASSLDRINSPLHF
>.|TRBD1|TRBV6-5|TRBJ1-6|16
TGTGCCAGCAGTTACGCCGGGGGACAGGTTAATTCACCCCTCCACTTT
CASSYAGGQVNSPLHF
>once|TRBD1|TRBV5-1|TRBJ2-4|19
TGCGCCAGCAGCTTGGAGACAGGGGCACCTTCTCTAGCCAAAAACATTCAGTACTTC
CASSLETGAPSLAKNIQYF
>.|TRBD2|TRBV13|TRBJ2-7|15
TGTGCCAGCAGCTTCCCTAGCGGGGGGGTTGGGGAGCAGTACTTC
CASSFPSGGVGEQYF
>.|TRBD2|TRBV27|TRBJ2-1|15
TGTGCCAGCAGCGACGGGACTAGCGGGAGGAATGAGCAGTTCTTC
CASSDGTSGRNEQFF
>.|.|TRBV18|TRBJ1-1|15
TGTGCCAGCTCACCACGAGGGGGAAAGAACACTGAAGCTTTCTTT
CASSPRGGKNTEAFF
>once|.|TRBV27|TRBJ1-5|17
TGTGCCAGCAGTTACAGGGCCTCCCCGGTTAGCAATCAGCCCCAGCATTTT
CASSYRASPVSNQPQHF
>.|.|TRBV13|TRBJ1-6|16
TGTGCCAGCAGCTTAGGAGGGGCAGGGCTAAATTCACCCCTCCACTTT
CASSLGGAGLNSPLHF
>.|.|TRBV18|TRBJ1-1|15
TGTGCCAGCTCACCTTTGGGGAGTGGTGGCACTGAAGCTTTCTTT
CASSPLGSGGTEAFF